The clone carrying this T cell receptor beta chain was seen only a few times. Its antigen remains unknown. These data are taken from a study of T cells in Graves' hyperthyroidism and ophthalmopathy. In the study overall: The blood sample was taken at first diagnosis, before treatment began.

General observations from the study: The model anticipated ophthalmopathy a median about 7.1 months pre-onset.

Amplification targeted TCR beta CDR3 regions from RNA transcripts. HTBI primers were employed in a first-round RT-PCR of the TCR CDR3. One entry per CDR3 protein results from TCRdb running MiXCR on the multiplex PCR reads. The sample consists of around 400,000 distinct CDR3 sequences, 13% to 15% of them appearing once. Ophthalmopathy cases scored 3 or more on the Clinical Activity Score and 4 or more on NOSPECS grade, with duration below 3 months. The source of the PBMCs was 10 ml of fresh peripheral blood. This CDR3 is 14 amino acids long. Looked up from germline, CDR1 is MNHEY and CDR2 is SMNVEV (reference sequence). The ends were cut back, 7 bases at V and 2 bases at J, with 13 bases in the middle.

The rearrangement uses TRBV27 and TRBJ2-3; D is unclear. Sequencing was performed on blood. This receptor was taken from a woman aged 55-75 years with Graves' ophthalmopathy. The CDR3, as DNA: TGTGCCAGCACCCCGAAAAAGGCCACAGATACGCAGTATTTT. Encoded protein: CASTPKKATDTQYF.